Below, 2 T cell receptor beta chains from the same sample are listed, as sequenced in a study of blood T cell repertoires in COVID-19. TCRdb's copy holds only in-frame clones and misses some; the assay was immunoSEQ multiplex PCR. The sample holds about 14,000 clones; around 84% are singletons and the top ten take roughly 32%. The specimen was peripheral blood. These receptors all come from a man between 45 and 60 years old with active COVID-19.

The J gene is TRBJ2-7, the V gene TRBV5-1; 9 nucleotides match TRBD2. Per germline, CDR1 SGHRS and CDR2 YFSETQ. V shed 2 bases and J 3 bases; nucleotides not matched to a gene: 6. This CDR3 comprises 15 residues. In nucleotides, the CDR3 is TGCGCCAGCAGCTTCGATTTAGCGGGAGTCTACGAGCAGTACTTC. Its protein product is CASSFDLAGVYEQYF.

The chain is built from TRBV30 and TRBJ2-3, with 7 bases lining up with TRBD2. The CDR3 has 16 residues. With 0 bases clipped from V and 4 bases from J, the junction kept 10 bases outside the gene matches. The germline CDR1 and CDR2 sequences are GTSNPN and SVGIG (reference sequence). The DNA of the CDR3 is TGTGCCTGGAGTGTACCCGGACTAGTTCACCCAGATACGCAGTATTTT. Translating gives CAWSVPGLVHPDTQYF.